These 27 T cell receptor beta chains came from one sample sequenced in a study of preoperative IRX-2 immunotherapy in early breast cancer. As for treatment: preoperative locoregional IRX-2 cytokine immunotherapy. The assay was immunoSEQ multiplex PCR, and TCRdb's table has in-frame clones only and misses some. This table holds tens of thousands of clones, around 90% found once. Sample acquisition took place from a patient treated with IRX-2 immunotherapy. These receptors were collected from a human donor with breast cancer.

The chain is built from TRBV19 and TRBJ2-7; a possible D gene is TRBD2 (6 bases). The CDR3 loop spans 13 amino acids. The germline gives CDR1 LNHDA, CDR2 SQIVND (reference sequence). V was shortened by 10 bases and J by 7 bases, with 20 bases between the two germline ends. The CDR3 loop reads CATKPEGSGEQYF. The CDR3 DNA follows: TGTGCCACCAAACCGGAGGGTTCCGGTGAGCAGTACTTC.

The genes are TRBV19 and TRBJ2-5; D possibly uses TRBD1 or TRBD2 (5 bases each). The CDR3 has 15 residues. With 7 bases removed from V and 4 bases from J, the gap between germline ends came to 19 bases. CDR1 is LNHDA, CDR2 SQIVND, per germline (reference sequence). The CDR3 DNA sequence: TGTGCCAGTACCCACAACCCCCAGGGACCAGAGACCCAGTACTTC. Translating gives CASTHNPQGPETQYF.

The chain joins TRBV14 to TRBJ2-3, with D possibly matching TRBD2 (6 bases). The CDR3 totals 13 residues. CDR1 SGHDN and CDR2 FVKESK come from the germline V gene. The V gene lost 1 base and the J gene lost 7 bases, with 9 bases spanning the gap. The CDR3 loop is CASSQGRANTQYF. CDR3 DNA: TGTGCCAGCAGCCAAGGGAGGGCCAATACGCAGTATTTT.

This chain connects TRBV4-1 to TRBJ2-7; no clear D. The V end was cut by 0 bases, the J end by 0 bases, with 6 bases between. This CDR3 comprises 14 residues. Germline-derived CDR1 and CDR2 are MGHRA and YSYEKL. DNA of the CDR3: TGCGCCAGCAGCCAAGATCCTAACTCCTACGAGCAGTACTTC. Translation: CASSQDPNSYEQYF.

CDR3 DNA: TGCGCCAGCAGCGGGTCTAGGAAACCAGTTGGGGCGGACACTGAAGCTTTCTTT. This codes for CASSGSRKPVGADTEAFF. The rearrangement joins TRBV4-1 to TRBJ1-1, with a weak D call TRBD1 (5 bases). The CDR3 runs to 18 residues. The V gene lost 5 bases and the J gene lost 3 bases, with 25 bases spanning the gap. The V gene's germline CDR1 is MGHRA and CDR2 YSYEKL.

This clone has just one count. The chain couples TRBV7-2 to TRBJ2-2; 7 bases agree with TRBD2. Germline V gives CDR1 SGHTA, CDR2 FQGNSA. The CDR3 is made up of 17 amino acids. V gave up 2 bases and J gave up 4 bases; unmatched junction bases: 10. CDR3 in DNA: TGTGCCAGCAGCTTACTCGCGGGAGTAGGTGGCACCGGGGAGCTGTTTTTT. Translating gives CASSLLAGVGGTGELFF.

The chain uses TRBV10-1 and TRBJ2-3; D is perhaps TRBD2 (5 bases). This CDR3 comprises 13 residues. The V end was cut by 6 bases, the J end by 2 bases, with 9 bases between. The V gene's germline CDR1 is WNHNN and CDR2 SYGVQD (reference sequence). CDR3: CASSPGSTDTQYF. For the CDR3, the DNA is TGCGCCAGCAGCCCGGGGTCCACAGATACGCAGTATTTT.

This clone was counted once. This CDR3 reads CASSPDRTGELFF. The CDR3 coding sequence is TGTGCCAGCTCACCGGACAGGACCGGGGAGCTGTTTTTT. The V call is TRBV18, the J call TRBJ2-2; TRBD1 matches at 7 bases. The germline CDR1 and CDR2 sequences are KGHSH and LQKENI. There are 13 residues in the CDR3. V lost 3 bases and J lost 5; bases outside the gene matches: 0.

The J gene is TRBJ1-2, the V gene TRBV28, with D hard to call. The CDR3 has 14 residues. CDR1 and CDR2 (germline): MDHEN, SYDVKM. V lost 5 bases, J lost 5 bases, and 15 bases lay in between. The DNA of the CDR3 is TGTGCCAGCAGTGGACCCGAGATAGGTTATGGCTACACCTTC. This encodes CASSGPEIGYGYTF.

The CDR3 here is CASSQEPGFTGELFF. For the CDR3, the DNA is TGCGCCAGCAGCCAAGAACCAGGGTTCACCGGGGAGCTGTTTTTT. The rearrangement joins TRBV4-1 to TRBJ2-2; D is possibly TRBD1 (5 bases). With 0 bases removed from V and 4 bases from J, the gap between germline ends came to 9 bases. The germline V gene encodes CDR1 MGHRA and CDR2 YSYEKL. CDR3 length equals 15 residues.

This clone was seen only once. This CDR3 reads CASSPRQGQGRYEQYF. The DNA for the CDR3 is TGCGCCAGCAGCCCGAGGCAGGGACAGGGGAGGTACGAGCAGTACTTC. The rearrangement uses TRBV5-1 and TRBJ2-7; 10 bases are shared with TRBD1. CDR3 length: 16 amino acids. V trimming: 4 bases; J trimming: 4 bases; junction bases outside the gene matches: 11. Germline V gene sequence: CDR1 SGHRS, CDR2 YFSETQ.

This chain joins TRBV7-9 and TRBJ2-2; 8 bases map to TRBD2. Germline-derived CDR1 and CDR2 are SEHNR and FQNEAQ (reference sequence). Trimming took 7 bases from V and 6 from J; bases not matched to a gene: 16. CDR3 length: 17 amino acids. The CDR3 sequence: CASTRGDPAGVAGELFF. Written as DNA, the CDR3 is TGTGCCAGCACTAGGGGGGATCCAGCGGGAGTTGCCGGGGAGCTGTTTTTT.

The chain carries TRBV10-1 and TRBJ2-7; D unclear. Looked up from germline, CDR1 is WNHNN and CDR2 is SYGVQD (reference sequence). The CDR3 is 14 residues long. V gave up 0 bases and J gave up 2 bases, with 8 bases separating them. The CDR3 is CASSESQKAYEQYF. The DNA for the CDR3 is TGCGCCAGCAGTGAGTCGCAGAAGGCCTACGAGCAGTACTTC.

This sequence joins TRBV19 and TRBJ2-1; a possible D gene is TRBD2 (6 bases). The CDR3 length is 15 residues. The V end lost 5 bases, the J end lost 6 bases, and 17 bases lay between the germline ends. Germline lookup yields CDR1 LNHDA and CDR2 SQIVND (reference sequence). The CDR3 DNA reads TGTGCCAGTAGTGTGCCGGGACTTCACAGCAATGAGCAGTTCTTC. This sequence encodes CASSVPGLHSNEQFF.

V is TRBV4-3 and J is TRBJ2-6; D perhaps matches TRBD2 (5 bases). The CDR3 has 17 residues. Per the germline V gene, CDR1 is LGHNA and CDR2 is YSLEER. Trimming removed 7 bases from V and 0 bases from J, with 16 bases in between. The CDR3 DNA is TGCGCCAGCACCCACACGGGATCTACCTCTGGGGCCAACGTCCTGACTTTC. Translating gives CASTHTGSTSGANVLTF.

The chain joins TRBV28 to TRBJ1-1; no reliable D call. Germline V lookup: CDR1 MDHEN, CDR2 SYDVKM. Trimming stripped 6 bases from V and 3 bases from J, with 8 bases between. CDR3 length: 12 residues. The CDR3 protein is CASSFRDTEAFF. The CDR3 DNA reads TGTGCCAGCAGCTTCCGGGACACTGAAGCTTTCTTT.

The rearrangement joins TRBV27 to TRBJ2-7; 7 positions agree with TRBD2. The CDR3 spans 13 residues. V shed 8 bases, J shed 3 bases, and the junction held 7 bases outside the gene matches. CDR1 is MNHEY, CDR2 SMNVEV, per germline (reference sequence). CDR3 bases: TGTGCCAGCTCCGAACGCGGGGGCTACGAGCAGTACTTC. Translation: CASSERGGYEQYF.

This rearrangement joins TRBV30 to TRBJ1-2, with D possibly TRBD1 on 6 matching bases. Germline CDR1 reads GTSNPN; CDR2 reads SVGIG (reference sequence). The CDR3 is made up of 14 amino acids. The V end lost 1 base, the J end lost 4 bases, and 13 bases lay between the germline ends. The CDR3 here is CAWSADRKTYGYTF. CDR3 DNA: TGTGCCTGGAGTGCCGACAGGAAAACCTATGGCTACACCTTC.

As DNA, the CDR3 is TGTGCCAGTAGATCCGCGGAAAAACTATTCACTGGCTACACCTTC. It yields the protein CASRSAEKLFTGYTF. The rearrangement uses TRBV19 and TRBJ1-2; D remains ambiguous. CDR3 length equals 15 residues. Germline assignment: CDR1 LNHDA and CDR2 SQIVND (reference sequence). V lost 6 bases and J 7 bases, leaving 21 bases between the germline ends.

The chain has TRBV7-6 and TRBJ2-7; 7 bases match TRBD2. The CDR3 is 16 amino acids. With V trimmed by 1 base and J by 4 bases, 10 bases remained unmatched. The V gene's germline CDR1 is SGHVS and CDR2 FNYEAQ. In nucleotides, the CDR3 is TGTGCCAGCAGCTTAGGGACTAGTGTTGAAGGTTACGAGCAGTACTTC. Its translation is CASSLGTSVEGYEQYF.

The rearrangement uses TRBV9 and TRBJ2-1; TRBD2 matches 11 bases. The V gene end was trimmed by 0 bases and the J gene end by 5 bases; junction bases not matched to a gene: 7. The CDR3 covers 17 residues. Germline loops: CDR1 SGDLS, CDR2 YYNGEE. The chain's CDR3 is CASSVVERGLADNEQFF. CDR3 sequence (DNA): TGTGCCAGCAGCGTAGTAGAACGGGGACTAGCGGACAATGAGCAGTTCTTC. The whole variable domain, filled in from reference TRBV9 and TRBJ2-1, reads DSGVTQTPKHLITATGQRVTLRCSPRSGDLSVYWYQQSLDQGLQFLIQYYNGEERAKGNILERFSAQQFPDLHSELNLSSLELGDSALYFCASSVVERGLADNEQFFGPGTRLTVL.

The V gene is TRBV2, the J gene TRBJ2-7; TRBD1 might be the D (6 bases). The length of the CDR3 is 11 residues. With 5 bases removed from V and 5 bases from J, the gap between germline ends came to 7 bases. Germline V gives CDR1 SNHLY, CDR2 FYNNEI. The CDR3 DNA sequence: TGTGCCAGCAGTAGACAGGACGAGCAGTACTTC. This codes for CASSRQDEQYF.

The chain links TRBV6-1 to TRBJ2-3; D is unresolved. Germline values: CDR1 MNHNS, CDR2 SASEGT. Trimming took off 6 bases at V and 2 bases at J, with 12 bases between the two ends. The CDR3 is made up of 14 amino acids. In DNA, the CDR3 is TGTGCCAGCAGCCCCGATTGGAACACAGATACGCAGTATTTT. Protein sequence: CASSPDWNTDTQYF.

A few counts support this clone. The J gene is TRBJ1-4, the V gene TRBV19; TRBD1 agrees at 10 bases. The V gene end was trimmed by 7 bases and the J gene end by 8 bases; junction bases not matched to a gene: 7. Germline assignment: CDR1 LNHDA and CDR2 SQIVND (reference sequence). This CDR3 contains 14 residues. The chain's CDR3 is CASNLGTGEEKLFF. The CDR3 DNA reads as TGTGCCAGTAATCTTGGGACAGGGGAGGAAAAACTGTTTTTT.

The chain joins TRBV5-1 to TRBJ1-2; no clear D. In germline, CDR1 is SGHRS, CDR2 YFSETQ. The V and J ends lost 2 bases and 0 bases respectively, with 17 bases between them. The length of the CDR3 is 17 residues. CDR3 loop: CASSFGRSPESNYGYTF. The CDR3, as DNA: TGCGCCAGCAGCTTTGGCAGGAGCCCTGAATCTAACTATGGCTACACCTTC.

This clone was seen only once. V gene TRBV4-3 combines with J gene TRBJ1-2; D possibly corresponds to TRBD1 (6 bases). This CDR3 region has 17 residues. CDR1 is LGHNA, CDR2 YSLEER, per germline. V lost 0 bases and J lost 8, with 22 bases in between. In DNA form, the CDR3 reads TGCGCCAGCAGCCAAGACCATGCAGGGGTATCGACGGGGGGCTACACCTTC. Its translation is CASSQDHAGVSTGGYTF.

This chain connects TRBV28 to TRBJ2-7, with D hard to call. The length of the CDR3 is 13 residues. V shed 8 bases and J shed 5 bases, with 16 bases lying between them. Germline assignment: CDR1 MDHEN and CDR2 SYDVKM. CDR3 nucleotides: TGTGCCAGCGGCTTCGGGTGGGCTAACGAGCAGTACTTC. Protein sequence: CASGFGWANEQYF.